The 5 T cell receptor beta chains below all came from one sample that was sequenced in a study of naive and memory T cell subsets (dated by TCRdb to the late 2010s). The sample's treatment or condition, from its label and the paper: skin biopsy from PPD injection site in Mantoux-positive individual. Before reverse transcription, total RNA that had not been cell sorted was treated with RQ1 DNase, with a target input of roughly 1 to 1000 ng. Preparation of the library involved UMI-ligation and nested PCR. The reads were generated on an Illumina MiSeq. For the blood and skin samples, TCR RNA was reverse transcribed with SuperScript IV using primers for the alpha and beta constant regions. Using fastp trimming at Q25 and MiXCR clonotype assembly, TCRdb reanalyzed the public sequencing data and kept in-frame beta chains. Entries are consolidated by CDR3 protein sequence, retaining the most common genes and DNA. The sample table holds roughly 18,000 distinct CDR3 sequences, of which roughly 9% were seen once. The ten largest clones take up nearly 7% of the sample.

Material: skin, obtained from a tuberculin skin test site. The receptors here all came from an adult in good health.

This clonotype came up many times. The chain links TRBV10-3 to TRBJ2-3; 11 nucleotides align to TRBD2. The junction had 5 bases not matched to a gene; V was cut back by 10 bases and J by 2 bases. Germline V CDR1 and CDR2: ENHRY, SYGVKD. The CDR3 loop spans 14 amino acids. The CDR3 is CASGTSGSTDTQYF. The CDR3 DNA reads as TGTGCCAGCGGGACTAGCGGTTCCACAGATACGCAGTATTTT.

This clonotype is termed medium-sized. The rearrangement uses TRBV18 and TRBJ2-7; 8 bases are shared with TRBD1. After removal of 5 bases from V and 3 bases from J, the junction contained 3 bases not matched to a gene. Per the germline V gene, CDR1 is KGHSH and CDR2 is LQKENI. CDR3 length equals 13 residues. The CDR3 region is CASSSGQGYEQYF. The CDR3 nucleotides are TGTGCCAGCTCAAGCGGACAGGGCTACGAGCAGTACTTC.

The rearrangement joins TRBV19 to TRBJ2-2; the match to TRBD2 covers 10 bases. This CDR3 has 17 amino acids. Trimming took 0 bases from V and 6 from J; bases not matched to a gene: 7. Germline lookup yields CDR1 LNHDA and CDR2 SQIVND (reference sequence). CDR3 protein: CASSIDPSGSWSGELFF. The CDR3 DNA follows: TGTGCCAGTAGTATAGATCCTAGCGGGAGTTGGTCCGGGGAGCTGTTTTTT.

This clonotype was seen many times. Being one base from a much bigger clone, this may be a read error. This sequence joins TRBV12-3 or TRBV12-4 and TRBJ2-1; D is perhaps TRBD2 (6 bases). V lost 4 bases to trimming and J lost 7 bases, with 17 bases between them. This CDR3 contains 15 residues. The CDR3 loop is CASSYRRDRGNEQFF. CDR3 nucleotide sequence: TGTGCCAGCAGTTACAGGAGGGATCGAGGAAATGAGCAGTTCTTC.

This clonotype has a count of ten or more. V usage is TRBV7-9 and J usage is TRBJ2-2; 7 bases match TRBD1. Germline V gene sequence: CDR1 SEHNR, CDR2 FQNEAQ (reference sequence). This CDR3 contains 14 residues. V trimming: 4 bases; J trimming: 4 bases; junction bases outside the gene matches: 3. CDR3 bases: TGTGCCAGCAGCTCGGGACAGTTCACCGGGGAGCTGTTTTTT. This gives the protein CASSSGQFTGELFF. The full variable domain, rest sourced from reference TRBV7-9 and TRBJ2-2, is DTGVSQNPRHKITKRGQNVTFRCDPISEHNRLYWYRQTLGQGPEFLTYFQNEAQLEKSRLLSDRFSAERPKGSFSTLEIQRTEQGDSAMYLCASSSGQFTGELFFGEGSRLTVL.